This passage covers 25 T cell receptor beta chains from one sample sequenced in a study of cytomegalovirus exposure and HLA in healthy donors. PCR primers comprised 60 Vbeta and 13 Jbeta primers. Assay: immunoSEQ multiplex PCR; the TCRdb copy retains only in-frame clones and omits some. In the table there are approximately 210,000 clones, around 83% of which are singletons. Sequencing was carried out using PBMCs. The receptors were sampled from a woman in her 40s in good health and CMV-seronegative.

This clone was seen a handful of times. The rearrangement links TRBV6-1 to TRBJ2-5, with 7 bases matching TRBD2. The CDR3 loop spans 14 amino acids. The V segment lost 1 base and the J segment 5 bases; nucleotides outside the gene matches: 4. CDR1 and CDR2 (germline): MNHNS, SASEGT. The CDR3 region has the DNA TGTGCCAGCAGTGAAGGGACTAGAGTGGAGACCCAGTACTTC. It codes for CASSEGTRVETQYF.

The V call is TRBV11-2, the J call TRBJ1-1, with 8 bases aligning to TRBD1. With 4 bases clipped from V and 7 bases from J, the junction kept 8 bases outside the gene matches. CDR1 and CDR2 from the germline V gene are SGHAT and FQNNGV. The CDR3 extends over 14 amino acids. CDR3 loop: CASSSTWTGREAFF. Here the CDR3 DNA reads TGTGCCAGCAGCTCAACCTGGACAGGGCGTGAAGCTTTCTTT.

This clone was seen only once. The CDR3 is CASSFGGYQETQYF. CDR3 nucleotides: TGTGCCAGCAGCTTCGGCGGTTACCAAGAGACCCAGTACTTC. The V gene is TRBV7-2, the J gene TRBJ2-5; the D is unclear. Germline values: CDR1 SGHTA, CDR2 FQGNSA. The CDR3 runs 14 residues. The V end was cut by 3 bases, the J end by 0 bases, with 8 bases between.

This clone came up once. The gene calls are TRBV6-1 and TRBJ1-4; TRBD1 agrees at 10 bases. CDR3 length: 14 residues. Looked up from germline, CDR1 is MNHNS and CDR2 is SASEGT. Germline trimming cut 4 bases from V and 6 bases from J; bases unmatched to any gene: 2. CDR3 in amino acids: CASSGQGADEKLFF. The DNA for the CDR3 is TGTGCCAGCAGTGGACAGGGGGCCGATGAAAAACTGTTTTTT.

This clone showed up just a few times. The chain recombines TRBV19 with TRBJ1-2; tentatively, D is TRBD1 (5 bases). V lost 5 bases and J lost 7, with 14 bases in between. Germline CDR1 LNHDA, CDR2 SQIVND (reference sequence). CDR3 length: 13 amino acids. Written as DNA, the CDR3 is TGTGCCAGTAGTCCTACTAGCCAGGGTGGCTACACCTTC. It codes for CASSPTSQGGYTF.

This chain uses TRBV9 with TRBJ1-3; TRBD1 agrees at 10 bases. The CDR3 extends over 16 amino acids. Per the germline V gene, CDR1 is SGDLS and CDR2 is YYNGEE. V lost 4 bases to trimming and J lost 5 bases; unmatched junction nucleotides: 9. CDR3 nucleotide sequence: TGTGCCAGCAGCCCCCGGGACAGGGGATATAGAAACACCATATATTTT. Protein: CASSPRDRGYRNTIYF.

The rearrangement joins TRBV5-6 to TRBJ2-7; no definite D call. In germline, CDR1 is SGHDT, CDR2 YYEEEE. Trimming cost V 5 bases and J 7 bases, with 10 bases left between them. The CDR3 has 11 amino acids. This chain's CDR3 is CASRALDEQYF. In DNA, the CDR3 is TGTGCCAGCAGAGCCCTCGATGAGCAGTACTTC. Supplemented by reference TRBV5-6 and TRBJ2-7, the full variable domain reads DAGVTQSPTHLIKTRGQQVTLRCSPKSGHDTVSWYQQALGQGPQFIFQYYEEEERQRGNFPDRFSGHQFPNYSSELNVNALLLGDSALYLCASRALDEQYFGPGTRLTVT.

Regarding this clone: The junction departs from the called germline gene at one end, perhaps through a read error. V gene TRBV10-3 combines with J gene TRBJ1-3, with a weak D call TRBD1 (6 bases). Germline V gene sequence: CDR1 ENHRY, CDR2 SYGVKD. This CDR3 comprises 12 residues. CDR3 amino acids: CASTGSENTIYF. The CDR3 DNA reads TGTGCCAGCACAGGGTCTGAAAACACCATATATTTT.

J is TRBJ1-6 and V is TRBV15; 7 bases align to TRBD1. The germline V gene encodes CDR1 LNHNV and CDR2 YYDKDF (reference sequence). The CDR3 spans 17 residues. The V segment lost 0 bases and the J segment 6 bases; nucleotides outside the gene matches: 8. The CDR3 reads CATSRDRGGRRNSPLHF. The CDR3 DNA follows: TGTGCCACCAGCAGAGATCGAGGGGGCCGGCGTAATTCACCCCTCCACTTT.

The V call is TRBV11-3, the J call TRBJ2-1, with 13 bases fitting TRBD2. Trimming at V came to 0 bases and at J to 1 base, leaving 9 bases not matched to a gene. This CDR3 is 20 amino acids long. From germline, CDR1 is SGHNT and CDR2 YENEEA. The CDR3 spells CASSLDAWTSGRESYNEQFF. In nucleotides, the CDR3 is TGTGCCAGCAGCTTAGATGCCTGGACTAGCGGGAGAGAATCCTACAATGAGCAGTTCTTC.

This clone was found once. The chain has TRBV11-3 and TRBJ1-1; maybe TRBD1 (5 bases). Per the germline V gene, CDR1 is SGHNT and CDR2 is YENEEA. The CDR3 covers 14 residues. V was clipped by 3 bases and J by 5 bases, with 13 bases between them. Here the CDR3 DNA reads TGTGCCAGCAGCTTTGGGACCCGGGAGACTGAAGCTTTCTTT. Translated: CASSFGTRETEAFF.

CDR3 DNA: TGCAGCGTATCGATTGACACTAACACTGAAGCTTTCTTT. It encodes CSVSIDTNTEAFF. V and J are TRBV29-1 and TRBJ1-1; D unclear. CDR1 is SQVTM and CDR2 is ANQGSEA in the germline V gene. There are 13 residues in the CDR3. Trimming left V 6 bases short and J 2 bases short, with 13 bases between.

This clone was recorded once. This chain links TRBV2 with TRBJ1-2; no clear D. Germline assignment: CDR1 SNHLY and CDR2 FYNNEI. The CDR3 spans 11 residues. V was cut by 4 bases and J by 10 bases, with 10 bases left in between. CDR3 loop: CASSVQVDYTF. CDR3 sequence (DNA): TGTGCCAGCAGTGTTCAGGTGGACTACACCTTC.

This clone appeared a single time. The chain uses TRBV19 and TRBJ2-7; the match to TRBD1 covers 9 bases. With V trimmed by 3 bases and J by 9 bases, 6 bases remained unmatched. Germline CDR1 LNHDA, CDR2 SQIVND (reference sequence). The CDR3 length is 13 residues. CDR3 sequence reads: CASSILQGAGQYV. The CDR3 nucleotides read TGTGCCAGTAGTATCCTACAGGGGGCAGGGCAGTACGTC.

The CDR3 bases are TGTGCCAGCAGGCCTGGGGCGGGATCCTCCTACGAGCAGTACTTC. Encoded protein: CASRPGAGSSYEQYF. V gene TRBV2 combines with J gene TRBJ2-7; a possible D gene is TRBD2 (6 bases). The CDR3 consists of 15 residues. Germline-derived CDR1 and CDR2 are SNHLY and FYNNEI. Trimming took off 6 bases at V and 0 bases at J, with 15 bases between the two ends.

This clone was seen only once. V and J are TRBV15 and TRBJ2-3, with 7 bases identical to TRBD1. V shed 6 bases and J 3 bases; nucleotides not matched to a gene: 9. Looked up from germline, CDR1 is LNHNV and CDR2 is YYDKDF (reference sequence). This CDR3 region has 15 residues. The CDR3 nucleotides are TGTGCCACCAGTGACAGACAGGGAAGGACAGATACGCAGTATTTT. Translation: CATSDRQGRTDTQYF.

The CDR3 is CASSQTGGRHNEQFF. DNA of the CDR3: TGTGCCAGTAGCCAAACAGGGGGTAGGCACAATGAGCAGTTCTTC. V usage is TRBV19 and J usage is TRBJ2-1; 8 bases are shared with TRBD1. CDR1 is LNHDA and CDR2 is SQIVND in the germline V gene (reference sequence). The CDR3 runs 15 residues. Trimming took 6 bases from V and 5 from J; bases not matched to a gene: 9.

This clone was counted only a few times. This rearrangement joins TRBV4-3 to TRBJ1-1; 8 nucleotides agree with TRBD1. The CDR3 is made up of 16 amino acids. Trimming at V came to 4 bases and at J to 3 bases, leaving 10 bases not matched to a gene. Germline CDR1 is LGHNA and CDR2 is YSLEER. CDR3 loop: CASSPDWTGQDTEAFF. CDR3 coding DNA: TGCGCCAGCAGCCCCGATTGGACAGGGCAGGACACTGAAGCTTTCTTT.

The genes are TRBV6-6 and TRBJ2-1; D not certain. Germline values: CDR1 MNHNY, CDR2 SVGAGI (reference sequence). Trimming took off 5 bases at V and 0 bases at J, with 8 bases between the two ends. This CDR3 comprises 14 residues. The CDR3 loop is CASSRGSSYNEQFF. CDR3 nucleotide sequence: TGTGCCAGCAGTCGAGGTAGCTCCTACAATGAGCAGTTCTTC.

The chain joins TRBV2 to TRBJ1-1, with 9 positions matching TRBD1. With V trimmed by 7 bases and J by 1 base, 7 bases remained unmatched. Germline loops: CDR1 SNHLY, CDR2 FYNNEI. This CDR3 spans 15 amino acids. The CDR3 DNA is TGTGCCAGCAAGGGACAGGGACCCGGGAACACTGAAGCTTTCTTT. It specifies CASKGQGPGNTEAFF.

The V and J genes are TRBV5-1 and TRBJ2-1; 9 bases line up with TRBD2. Germline lookup yields CDR1 SGHRS and CDR2 YFSETQ. The CDR3 length is 15 residues. Trimming took 4 bases from V and 9 from J; bases not matched to a gene: 11. CDR3: CASSLEASGKTEQFF. As DNA, the CDR3 is TGCGCCAGCAGCCTGGAGGCTAGCGGGAAAACTGAGCAGTTCTTC.

A few counts support this clone. This chain links TRBV7-9 with TRBJ1-2, with 9 bases that match TRBD1. The J segment lost 6 bases and the V segment lost 5 bases, leaving 7 bases of the junction unmatched. The CDR3 is made up of 14 amino acids. CDR1 SEHNR and CDR2 FQNEAQ come from the germline V gene (reference sequence). CDR3 DNA sequence: TGTGCCAGCAGCGCACGCACAGGGGGCGATGGCTACACCTTC. Translation: CASSARTGGDGYTF.

V gene TRBV5-5 combines with J gene TRBJ1-3; D remains unclear. This CDR3 is built from 15 residues. The V end was cut by 0 bases, the J end by 2 bases, with 9 bases between. Looked up from germline, CDR1 is SGHKS and CDR2 is YYEKEE (reference sequence). The CDR3 DNA sequence: TGTGCCAGCAGCTTGGACCTTACGGCTGGAAACACCATATATTTT. Translation gives CASSLDLTAGNTIYF. The full variable domain, completed using reference TRBV5-5 and TRBJ1-3, is DAGVTQSPTHLIKTRGQQVTLRCSPISGHKSVSWYQQVLGQGPQFIFQYYEKEERGRGNFPDRFSARQFPNYSSELNVNALLLGDSALYLCASSLDLTAGNTIYFGEGSWLTVV.

This clone was detected a few times. This sequence joins TRBV6-1 and TRBJ1-2; TRBD1 matches 9 bases. J was trimmed by 2 bases and V by 6 bases; bases with no gene match: 7. The CDR3 covers 15 residues. Germline CDR1 reads MNHNS; CDR2 reads SASEGT. In DNA form, the CDR3 reads TGTGCCAGCAGGGAGACAGGGGGTAGGAACTATGGCTACACCTTC. The encoded protein is CASRETGGRNYGYTF.

This chain uses TRBV7-8 with TRBJ2-1, with 14 bases aligning to TRBD2. The V segment lost 5 bases and the J segment 6 bases; nucleotides outside the gene matches: 6. The CDR3 runs 16 residues. Germline V gene data show CDR1 as SGHVS and CDR2 as FQNEAQ. CDR3 nucleotides: TGTGCCAGCAGCCCAACCGGGACTAGCGGGGGCAATGAGCAGTTCTTC. Protein product: CASSPTGTSGGNEQFF.